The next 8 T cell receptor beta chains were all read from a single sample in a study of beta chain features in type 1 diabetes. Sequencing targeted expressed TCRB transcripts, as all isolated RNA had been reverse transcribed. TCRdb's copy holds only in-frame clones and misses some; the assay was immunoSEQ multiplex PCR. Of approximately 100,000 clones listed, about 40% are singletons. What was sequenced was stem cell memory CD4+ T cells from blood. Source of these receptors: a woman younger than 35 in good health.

The CDR3 DNA reads TGTGCCAGCAGCTTAGCTTACCGGGACTCGAACACTGAAGCTTTCTTT. It encodes CASSLAYRDSNTEAFF. This rearrangement joins TRBV7-8 to TRBJ1-1; tentatively, D is TRBD1 (5 bases). Germline values: CDR1 SGHVS, CDR2 FQNEAQ. This CDR3 spans 16 amino acids. V lost 0 bases, J lost 1 base, and 12 bases lay in between.

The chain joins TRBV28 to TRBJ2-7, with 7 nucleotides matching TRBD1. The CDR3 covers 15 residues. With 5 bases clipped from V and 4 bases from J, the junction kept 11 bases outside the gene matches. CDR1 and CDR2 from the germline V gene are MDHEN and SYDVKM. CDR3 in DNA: TGTGCCAGCAGTATCAGAGGGGGCGCAAAATACGAGCAGTACTTC. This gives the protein CASSIRGGAKYEQYF.

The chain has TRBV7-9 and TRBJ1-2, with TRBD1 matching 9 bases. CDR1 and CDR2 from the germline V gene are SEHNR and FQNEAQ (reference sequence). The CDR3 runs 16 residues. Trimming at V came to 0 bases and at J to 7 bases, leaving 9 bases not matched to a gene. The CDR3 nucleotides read TGTGCCAGCAGCTTAGCGAGGGGAACAGGGGGCTTTGGCTACACCTTC. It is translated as CASSLARGTGGFGYTF.

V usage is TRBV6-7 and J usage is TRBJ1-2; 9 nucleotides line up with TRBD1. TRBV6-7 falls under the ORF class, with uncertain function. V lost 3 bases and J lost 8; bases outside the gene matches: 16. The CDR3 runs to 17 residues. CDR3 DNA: TGTGCCAGCAGTTATCAGACAGGACAGGGGACGGCGCGAGGCTACACCTTC. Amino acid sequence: CASSYQTGQGTARGYTF.

The CDR3 bases are TGCGCCAGCAGAGGAAGGGGGCGCAATGAGCAGTTCTTC. Encoded protein: CASRGRGRNEQFF. The rearrangement joins TRBV10-2 to TRBJ2-1; 7 bases line up with TRBD1. V shed 6 bases and J 6 bases; nucleotides not matched to a gene: 5. The CDR3 totals 13 residues. Germline CDR1 is WSHSY and CDR2 is SAAADI.

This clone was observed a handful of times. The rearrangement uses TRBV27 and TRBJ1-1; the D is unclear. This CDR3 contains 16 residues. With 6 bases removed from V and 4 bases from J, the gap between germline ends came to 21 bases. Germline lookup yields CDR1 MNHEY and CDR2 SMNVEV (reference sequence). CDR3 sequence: CASRSPVGSGGTEAFF. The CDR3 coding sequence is TGTGCCAGCAGGAGTCCCGTCGGGAGTGGCGGCACTGAAGCTTTCTTT.

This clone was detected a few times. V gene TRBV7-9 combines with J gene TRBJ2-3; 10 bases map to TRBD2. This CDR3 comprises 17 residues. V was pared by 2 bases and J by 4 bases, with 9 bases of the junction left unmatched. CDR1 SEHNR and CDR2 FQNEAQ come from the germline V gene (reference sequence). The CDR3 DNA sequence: TGTGCCAGCAGCTTACGGGCTAGCGGGAGAATCGCAGATACGCAGTATTTT. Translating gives CASSLRASGRIADTQYF.

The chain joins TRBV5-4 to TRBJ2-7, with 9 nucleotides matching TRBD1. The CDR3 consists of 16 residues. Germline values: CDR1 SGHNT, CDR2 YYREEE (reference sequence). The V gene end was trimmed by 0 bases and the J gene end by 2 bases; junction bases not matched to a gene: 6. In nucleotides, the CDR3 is TGTGCCAGCAGCTTGGACAGGGGGCGGCATACCTACGAGCAGTACTTC. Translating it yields CASSLDRGRHTYEQYF.